The rows below give T cell receptor beta chains drawn from one sample of a study. TCRdb re-analysed the 5' RACE reads in MiXCR, keeping a single row per CDR3 protein. The sample records some 57,000 distinct CDR3 sequences, roughly 18% being singletons. Sequenced material: naive CD4+ T cells sorted from blood. These receptors were collected from a female donor with breast cancer. Each CDR3 is given with its conserved first and last residue. D genes are given only for firm matches. For some rows the clone size is stated as once, few or many, or as a class when expanded; others skip it.

j_gene,abundance,d_gene,v_gene,CDR3nt,CDR3aa
TRBJ1-2,few,TRBD1,TRBV7-2,TGTGCCAGCAGCCCTGGATCGGACAGGGGTAAAGGGGGCTACACCTTC,CASSPGSDRGKGGYTF
TRBJ2-4,many,-,TRBV5-1,TGCGCCAGCAGCTTGGCGGATATGGCCAAAAACATTCAGTACTTC,CASSLADMAKNIQYF
TRBJ2-3,many,-,TRBV5-1,TGCGCCAGCGGCGGAAGCACAGATACGCAGTATTTT,CASGGSTDTQYF
TRBJ1-1,-,-,TRBV5-6,TGTGCCAGCAGCAGGGGTCGGACTGAAGCTCTCTTT,CASSRGRTEALF
TRBJ2-1,few,-,TRBV7-9,TGTGCCAGCAGCTTAAGCCGGAGGGGATTTGGTGAGCAGTTCTTC,CASSLSRRGFGEQFF
TRBJ1-5,many,-,TRBV6-2/TRBV6-3,TGTGCCAGCAGTTACAGGGCCCCAGGGCCCCAGCATTTT,CASSYRAPGPQHF
TRBJ2-3,many,-,TRBV12-3/TRBV12-4,TGTGCCAGCAGTTTTTTTAGCACAGATACGCAGTATTTT,CASSFFSTDTQYF
TRBJ2-7,many,-,TRBV6-2/TRBV6-3,TGTGCCACCCTCCCCCCGGGGGCGGGAGACGCCAACGAGCAGTACTTC,CATLPPGAGDANEQYF
TRBJ2-6,-,-,TRBV5-1,TGCGCCAGCAGCCCGCAAGGATCCGTTTCTGGGGCCAACGTCCTGGCTTTC,CASSPQGSVSGANVLAF
TRBJ2-1,-,TRBD1,TRBV18,TGTGCCAGCTCACCGGACATGGACAGGGGTGGTGAGCAGTTCTTC,CASSPDMDRGGEQFF
TRBJ2-1,-,-,TRBV4-2,TGTGCCAGCAGCCAAGCGGCCTCCATTGAGCAGTTCTTC,CASSQAASIEQFF
TRBJ1-4,many,-,TRBV12-3/TRBV12-4,TGTGCCAGCAGCCCGACGTCAACTAATGAAAAACTGTTTTTT,CASSPTSTNEKLFF
TRBJ2-2,many,TRBD1,TRBV24-1,TGTGCCACCAGTGATTTAAGATCGGGACAGGGAATGACCGGGGAGCTGTTTTTT,CATSDLRSGQGMTGELFF
TRBJ2-7,-,-,TRBV20-1,TGCAGTGCTAGATGGATGGGCAGGGGGGCCTACGAGCAGTACTTC,CSARWMGRGAYEQYF
TRBJ2-7,once,TRBD2,TRBV28,TGTGCCAGCAGTTTCACCCTAGCGGAGCTATCCTACGAGCAGTACTTC,CASSFTLAELSYEQYF
TRBJ1-5,few,-,TRBV20-1,TGCAGTGCTAGACTTTCGGGTAGCAATCAGCCCCAGCATTTT,CSARLSGSNQPQHF
TRBJ2-5,-,-,TRBV20-1,TGCAGTGCTAGAGATTCCAGGGGCGAGGAGACCCAGTACTTC,CSARDSRGEETQYF
TRBJ2-3,-,-,TRBV6-1,TGTGCCAGCAGTGCCCGTGCGGGGGATACGCAGTATTTT,CASSARAGDTQYF
TRBJ1-5,many,-,TRBV5-5,TGTGCCAGCAGCTCCGGTATAAATCAGCCCCAGCATTTT,CASSSGINQPQHF
TRBJ1-5,few,-,TRBV6-5,TGTGCCAGCAGTAAAGACACCCAAGGCAATCAGCCCCAGCATTTT,CASSKDTQGNQPQHF
TRBJ1-2,-,-,TRBV7-8,TGTGCCAGCAGCTCCTCGCCACGACGGGGGTATGGCTACACCTTC,CASSSSPRRGYGYTF
TRBJ1-4,-,-,TRBV5-1,TGCGCCAGCAGAGTCGGGGAGGGCGAAAAACTGTTTTTT,CASRVGEGEKLFF
TRBJ1-2,many,-,TRBV6-1,TGTGCCAGCAGTGTCGACAGGCTTGGCTACACCTTC,CASSVDRLGYTF
TRBJ2-1,-,-,TRBV7-6,TGTGCCAGCAGCTACCAGGACTACACCTACAATGAGCAGTTCTTC,CASSYQDYTYNEQFF
TRBJ2-1,many,TRBD2,TRBV6-5,TGTGCCAGCAGTCCCCTGACTAGCGGGAGGGACTACAATGAGCAGTTCTTC,CASSPLTSGRDYNEQFF
TRBJ2-1,-,-,TRBV12-3/TRBV12-4,TGTGCCAGCAGTTCGGAAAGGACTTTTTACAATGAGCAGTTCTTC,CASSSERTFYNEQFF
TRBJ2-1,few,TRBD1,TRBV5-7,TGTGCCAGCAGCCCAACTGACAGGGGAAGCTCCTACAATGAGCAGTTCTTC,CASSPTDRGSSYNEQFF
TRBJ1-1,-,TRBD1,TRBV20-1,TGCAGTGCCGTTGACAGGGTGAACACTGAAGCTTTCTTT,CSAVDRVNTEAFF
TRBJ2-3,few,-,TRBV2,TGTGCCAGCAGTGAGAGGGACCCACGCACAGATACGCAGTATTTT,CASSERDPRTDTQYF
TRBJ2-1,few,TRBD1,TRBV20-1,TGCAGTGTAGCCGACAGGGGGCTCTATGAGCAGTTCTTC,CSVADRGLYEQFF
TRBJ2-5,-,-,TRBV11-2,TGTGCCAGCAGCTTAGTTAGATCAGAGACCCAGTACTTC,CASSLVRSETQYF
TRBJ2-7,-,TRBD2,TRBV28,TGTGCCAGCAGACTAGCGGGACCCTCCTACGAGCAGTACTTC,CASRLAGPSYEQYF
TRBJ1-1,-,-,TRBV10-3,TGTGCCATCAGTGAGAGGGGGGCCGGGAACACTGAAGCTTTGTTT,CAISERGAGNTEALF
TRBJ2-3,few,-,TRBV24-1,TGTGCCACCAGTGACGCGACCGGGAGCACAGATACGCAGTATTTT,CATSDATGSTDTQYF
TRBJ2-7,-,TRBD1,TRBV15,TGTGCCACCAGTTCAGGGGGCCTTGGATACGAGCAGTACTTC,CATSSGGLGYEQYF
TRBJ2-5,few,-,TRBV15,TGTGCCACCAGTTCAAAGAGGTTCGGGGGACAAGAGACCCAGTACTTC,CATSSKRFGGQETQYF
TRBJ2-1,many,-,TRBV28,TGTGCCACGAACGGGAGAGTGGTTAATGAGCAGTTCTTC,CATNGRVVNEQFF
TRBJ2-2,few,-,TRBV15,TGTGCCACCAGCAGGGCCACCGGGGAGCTGTTTTTT,CATSRATGELFF
TRBJ2-7,many,-,TRBV7-9,TGTGCCAGCAGCTTAGGAGTTAGCTCCTACGAGCAGTACTTC,CASSLGVSSYEQYF
TRBJ2-1,-,TRBD1,TRBV6-2/TRBV6-3,TGTGCCAGCAGTTACGTCGACAGGGGGGGGGTTGAGCAGTTCTTC,CASSYVDRGGVEQFF
TRBJ2-1,many,-,TRBV6-2/TRBV6-3,TGTGCCAGCACCAGACTTGGGTCCTACAATGAGCAGTTCTTC,CASTRLGSYNEQFF
TRBJ2-3,-,TRBD1,TRBV5-1,TGCGCCAGCAGACAGGGGCCTTCCACAGATACGCAGTATTTT,CASRQGPSTDTQYF